One and the same sample provided the 25 T cell receptor beta chains below, sequenced in a study of T cell responses to AZD1222 COVID-19 vaccine. The protocol was immunoSEQ multiplex PCR, while the TCRdb copy is restricted to in-frame clones and leaves out a portion. The data show about 130,000 clones, over 80% seen once. This material consisted of peripheral blood, taken 28 days after the second AZD1222 dose. All receptors come from an adult who received the AZD1222 COVID-19 vaccine.

V usage is TRBV19 and J usage is TRBJ1-5; D gene unclear. The V and J ends lost 4 bases and 7 bases respectively, with 14 bases between them. Germline values: CDR1 LNHDA, CDR2 SQIVND (reference sequence). This CDR3 has 14 residues. The CDR3 protein is CASSTVNGGQPQHF. Here the CDR3 DNA reads TGTGCCAGTAGTACCGTCAACGGCGGGCAGCCCCAGCATTTT. The full variable domain, with the rest looked up from reference TRBV19 and TRBJ1-5, is DGGITQSPKYLFRKEGQNVTLSCEQNLNHDAMYWYRQDPGQGLRLIYYSQIVNDFQKGDIAEGYSVSREKKESFPLTVTSAQKNPTAFYLCASSTVNGGQPQHFGDGTRLSIL.

This rearrangement joins TRBV18 to TRBJ1-2; no reliable D call. The CDR3 contains 14 residues. CDR1 is KGHSH, CDR2 LQKENI, per germline. V lost 3 bases and J 6 bases, leaving 14 bases between the germline ends. CDR3 sequence (DNA): TGTGCCAGCTCACCGCTAGGCCTGACGGATGGCTACACCTTC. Residues: CASSPLGLTDGYTF.

The V gene is TRBV12-3 or TRBV12-4, the J gene TRBJ2-1; D may be TRBD1 (6 bases). Trimming took 5 bases from V and 9 from J, leaving 11 bases between them. The CDR3 runs to 12 residues. CDR3 sequence: CASSNRVGEQFF. The CDR3 region has the DNA TGTGCCAGCAGTAACAGGGTCGGTGAGCAGTTCTTC.

Note on this clone: One end of the junction varies from germline; a read error may be responsible. For the CDR3, the DNA is TGTGCCAGCAGCCAAGAAATTGGTGGTGGGGAGATCCAGTACTTC. Its translation is CASSQEIGGGEIQYF. The chain has TRBV3-1 (or the pseudogene TRBV3-2) and TRBJ2-5; D possibly corresponds to TRBD2 (5 bases). CDR1 is LGHDT, CDR2 YNNKEL, per germline (reference sequence). This CDR3 comprises 15 residues.

This clone appeared a single time. The rearrangement links TRBV5-1 to TRBJ2-5, with D possibly matching TRBD2 (5 bases). The germline V and J ends were trimmed by 0 bases and 5 bases, with 14 bases remaining between them. CDR3 size: 15 residues. Germline-derived CDR1 and CDR2 are SGHRS and YFSETQ. The CDR3: CASSLGVGVGETQYF. In nucleotides, the CDR3 is TGCGCCAGCAGCTTGGGCGTCGGGGTGGGGGAGACCCAGTACTTC.

The CDR3 reads CASSPGTVTTNEKLFF. As DNA, the CDR3 is TGTGCCAGCTCACCAGGGACAGTAACAACTAATGAAAAACTGTTTTTT. V and J are TRBV18 and TRBJ1-4; 7 bases fit TRBD1. After removal of 2 bases from V and 0 bases from J, the junction contained 3 bases not matched to a gene. From germline, CDR1 is KGHSH and CDR2 LQKENI. CDR3 length: 16 amino acids.

The chain employs TRBV7-9 and TRBJ1-6; tentative D call: TRBD1 (5 bases). Trimming stripped 6 bases from V and 14 bases from J, with 14 bases between. Germline V CDR1 and CDR2: SEHNR, FQNEAQ (reference sequence). The CDR3 is 12 residues long. The CDR3 nucleotides are TGTGCCAGCAGTCACCAGGGCTCCACCCTCCACTTT. It translates to CASSHQGSTLHF. Full variable domain (remainder filled in from reference TRBV7-9 and TRBJ1-6): DTGVSQNPRHKITKRGQNVTFRCDPISEHNRLYWYRQTLGQGPEFLTYFQNEAQLEKSRLLSDRFSAERPKGSFSTLEIQRTEQGDSAMYLCASSHQGSTLHFGNGTRLTVT.

The rearrangement joins TRBV5-6 to TRBJ1-5; no firm D call. The V and J ends lost 2 bases and 4 bases respectively, with 7 bases between them. Looked up from germline, CDR1 is SGHDT and CDR2 is YYEEEE. The CDR3 spans 13 residues. DNA of the CDR3: TGTGCCAGCAGCTTTAGGGTGAATCAGCCCCAGCATTTT. Translated: CASSFRVNQPQHF. The variable domain in full, with the rest retrieved from reference TRBV5-6 and TRBJ1-5, is DAGVTQSPTHLIKTRGQQVTLRCSPKSGHDTVSWYQQALGQGPQFIFQYYEEEERQRGNFPDRFSGHQFPNYSSELNVNALLLGDSALYLCASSFRVNQPQHFGDGTRLSIL.

V and J are TRBV3-1 (or the pseudogene TRBV3-2) and TRBJ2-4; 7 positions agree with TRBD2. The CDR3 has 17 amino acids. Germline CDR1 reads LGHDT; CDR2 reads YNNKEL (reference sequence). J lost 2 bases, V lost 0 bases, and 7 bases had no gene match. This CDR3 reads CASSQDRGEVSKNIQYF. The CDR3 region has the DNA TGTGCCAGCAGCCAAGATCGGGGGGAGGTGTCCAAAAACATTCAGTACTTC.

This rearrangement joins TRBV11-3 to TRBJ1-1, with D possibly TRBD1 on 6 matching bases. Germline-derived CDR1 and CDR2 are SGHNT and YENEEA. This CDR3 comprises 14 residues. V lost 3 bases and J 4 bases, leaving 12 bases between the germline ends. The chain's CDR3 is CASSLDSGATEAFF. In nucleotides, the CDR3 is TGTGCCAGCAGCTTGGACAGTGGCGCCACTGAAGCTTTCTTT.

The V call is TRBV5-4, the J call TRBJ1-2; 8 nucleotides match TRBD1. With 5 bases clipped from V and 5 bases from J, the junction kept 8 bases outside the gene matches. The CDR3 sequence is 14 residues long. CDR1 SGHNT and CDR2 YYREEE come from the germline V gene (reference sequence). This CDR3 is CASSPQGAGYGYTF. The CDR3 DNA sequence: TGTGCCAGCAGTCCGCAGGGGGCAGGGTATGGCTACACCTTC.

The gene calls are TRBV5-6 and TRBJ1-1; D perhaps matches TRBD1 (6 bases). CDR1 SGHDT and CDR2 YYEEEE come from the germline V gene. The CDR3 extends over 13 amino acids. The V gene lost 2 bases and the J gene lost 11 bases, with 16 bases spanning the gap. DNA for the CDR3: TGTGCCAGCAGCTTCGGGGACAATAATCGGGCTTTCTTT. Translation gives CASSFGDNNRAFF.

The chain carries TRBV19 and TRBJ1-4, with a possible D match to TRBD1 (5 bases). The CDR3 consists of 14 residues. Per germline, CDR1 LNHDA and CDR2 SQIVND (reference sequence). Trimming shortened V by 7 bases and J by 3 bases, and 12 bases separated the two germline ends. This CDR3 reads CASTVGGSNEKLFF. The CDR3 DNA reads as TGTGCCAGTACCGTCGGGGGATCTAATGAAAAACTGTTTTTT.

CDR3 coding DNA: TGTGCCAGCAGTCTTCTCTCTAGCGGGGCCTACGAGCAGTACTTC. It encodes CASSLLSSGAYEQYF. The rearrangement links TRBV6-2 or TRBV6-3 to TRBJ2-7; 9 bases agree with TRBD2. The V gene end was trimmed by 5 bases and the J gene end by 2 bases; junction bases not matched to a gene: 7. The CDR3 is 15 residues long. The germline V gene has CDR1 MNHEY and CDR2 SVGEGT.

This clone was seen more than once but under ten times. This chain connects TRBV13 to TRBJ2-2, with D possibly matching TRBD1 (5 bases). CDR3 size: 14 residues. V gave up 2 bases and J gave up 7 bases, with 11 bases separating them. CDR1 is PRHDT and CDR2 is FYEKMQ in the germline V gene (reference sequence). Written as DNA, the CDR3 is TGTGCCAGCAGCTTAACCAGGGCCCTCGGGGAGCTGTTTTTT. Its protein product is CASSLTRALGELFF.

This clone has only a few counts. V is TRBV28 and J is TRBJ1-4, with 9 nucleotides matching TRBD1. Germline V CDR1 and CDR2: MDHEN, SYDVKM. V shed 6 bases, J shed 5 bases, and the junction held 4 bases outside the gene matches. The length of the CDR3 is 14 residues. The chain's CDR3 is CASSPTGGNEKLFF. The DNA for the CDR3 is TGTGCCAGCAGCCCGACAGGGGGGAATGAAAAACTGTTTTTT.

The chain joins TRBV5-6 to TRBJ1-1; D might be TRBD1 (5 bases). Trimming took 1 base from V and 4 from J, leaving 11 bases between them. The germline gives CDR1 SGHDT, CDR2 YYEEEE. The CDR3 runs to 14 residues. CDR3 sequence: CASSLPSRGTEAFF. CDR3 bases: TGTGCCAGCAGCTTGCCCTCTAGGGGCACTGAAGCTTTCTTT.

CDR3 sequence (DNA): TGTGCCAGTACGCCGGACAGAGGCTCAGGGCCCCAGCATTTT. It yields the protein CASTPDRGSGPQHF. The chain employs TRBV19 and TRBJ1-5, with D tentatively TRBD1 (6 bases). V lost 7 bases and J lost 9, with 19 bases in between. CDR1 and CDR2 from the germline V gene are LNHDA and SQIVND (reference sequence). The CDR3 has 14 amino acids.

The chain couples TRBV19 to TRBJ1-1; D might be TRBD1 (5 bases). This CDR3 is built from 12 residues. The V and J ends lost 9 bases and 1 base respectively, with 9 bases between them. The germline gives CDR1 LNHDA, CDR2 SQIVND (reference sequence). The CDR3 sequence: CASRTGNTEAFF. In DNA form, the CDR3 reads TGTGCCAGCCGAACAGGGAACACTGAAGCTTTCTTT.

The rearrangement uses TRBV5-5 and TRBJ1-5; D unclear. Deletions cut 1 base from V and 5 bases from J, with 10 bases between. This CDR3 spans 14 amino acids. CDR1 is SGHKS, CDR2 YYEKEE, per germline (reference sequence). The CDR3 DNA is TGTGCCAGCAGCTTGAGGCATCAGGATCAGCCCCAGCATTTT. Amino acid sequence: CASSLRHQDQPQHF. Filled out from reference TRBV5-5 and TRBJ1-5, the complete variable domain reads DAGVTQSPTHLIKTRGQQVTLRCSPISGHKSVSWYQQVLGQGPQFIFQYYEKEERGRGNFPDRFSARQFPNYSSELNVNALLLGDSALYLCASSLRHQDQPQHFGDGTRLSIL.

The chain recombines TRBV2 with TRBJ2-5; D could derive from TRBD1 or TRBD2 (5 bases each). The CDR3 extends over 13 amino acids. The germline gives CDR1 SNHLY, CDR2 FYNNEI. V lost 8 bases, J lost 2 bases, and 12 bases lay in between. CDR3 loop: CASVRDQQETQYF. In nucleotides, the CDR3 is TGTGCCAGCGTCCGGGACCAGCAAGAGACCCAGTACTTC.

This chain joins TRBV6-5 and TRBJ1-2; 8 bases map to TRBD1. CDR1 is MNHEY, CDR2 SVGAGI, per germline. J was trimmed by 2 bases and V by 7 bases; bases with no gene match: 6. CDR3 length equals 14 residues. The CDR3, as DNA: TGTGCCAGCACCACCCGACAGGGGAACTATGGCTACACCTTC. Its protein is CASTTRQGNYGYTF.

The chain joins TRBV6-5 to TRBJ2-5, with a tentative D call TRBD1 (6 bases). CDR1 MNHEY and CDR2 SVGAGI come from the germline V gene. Between the trimmed V and J ends, which lost 0 bases and 5 bases, there was a span of 13 bases. The CDR3 spans 15 residues. DNA for the CDR3: TGTGCCAGCAGTTACTCGAATGGGGGCCAGGAGACCCAGTACTTC. Its protein product is CASSYSNGGQETQYF.

The chain employs TRBV10-3 and TRBJ2-7; TRBD1 might be the D (5 bases). Trimming left V 6 bases short and J 3 bases short, with 9 bases between. The germline CDR1 and CDR2 sequences are ENHRY and SYGVKD. The CDR3 has 12 amino acids. The CDR3 DNA sequence: TGTGCCATCAGATCGGACATCTACGAGCAGTACTTC. It encodes CAIRSDIYEQYF.

In DNA form, the CDR3 reads TGTGCCATCAGTGACTATGGGGCGGGCGGTTTCTTT. Protein: CAISDYGAGGFF. The J gene is TRBJ1-1, the V gene TRBV10-3; D may be TRBD1 (5 bases). The V end lost 3 bases, the J end lost 13 bases, and 15 bases lay between the germline ends. The CDR3 loop spans 12 amino acids. Germline V gene sequence: CDR1 ENHRY, CDR2 SYGVKD.